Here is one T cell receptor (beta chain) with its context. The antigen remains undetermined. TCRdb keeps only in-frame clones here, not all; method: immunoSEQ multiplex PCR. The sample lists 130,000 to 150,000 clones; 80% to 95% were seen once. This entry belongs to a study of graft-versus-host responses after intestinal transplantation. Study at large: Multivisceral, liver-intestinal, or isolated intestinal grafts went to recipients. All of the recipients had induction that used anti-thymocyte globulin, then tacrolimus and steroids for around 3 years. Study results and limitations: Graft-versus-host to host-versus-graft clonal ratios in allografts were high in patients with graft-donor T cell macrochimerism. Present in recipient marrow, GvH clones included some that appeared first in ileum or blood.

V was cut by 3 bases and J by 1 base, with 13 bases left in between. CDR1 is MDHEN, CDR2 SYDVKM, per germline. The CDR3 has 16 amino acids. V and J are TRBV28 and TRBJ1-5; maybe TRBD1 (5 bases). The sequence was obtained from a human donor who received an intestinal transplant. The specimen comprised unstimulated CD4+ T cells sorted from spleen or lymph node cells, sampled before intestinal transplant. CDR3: CASSLGGRRSNQPQHF. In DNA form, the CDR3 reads TGTGCCAGCAGTTTGGGGGGAAGGAGGAGCAATCAGCCCCAGCATTTT. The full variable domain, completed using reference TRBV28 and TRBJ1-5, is DVKVTQSSRYLVKRTGEKVFLECVQDMDHENMFWYRQDPGLGLRLIYFSYDVKMKEKGDIPEGYSVSREKKERFSLILESASTNQTSMYLCASSLGGRRSNQPQHFGDGTRLSIL.